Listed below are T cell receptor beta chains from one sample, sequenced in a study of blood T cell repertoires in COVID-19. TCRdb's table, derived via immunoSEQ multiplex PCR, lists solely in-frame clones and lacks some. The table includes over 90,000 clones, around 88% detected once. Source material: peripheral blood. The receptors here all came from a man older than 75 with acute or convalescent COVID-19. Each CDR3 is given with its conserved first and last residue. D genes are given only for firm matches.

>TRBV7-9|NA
CASSPRGGTNEKLFF
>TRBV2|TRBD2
CASSTLAYNEQFF
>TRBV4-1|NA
CASSRLLAGANNSPLHF
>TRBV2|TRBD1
CASSEGTGIAFF
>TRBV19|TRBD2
CASRSSGRGRNIQYF
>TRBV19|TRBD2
CASSIDDGLAGTPNEQFF
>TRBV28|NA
CASSSRGFNEKLFF
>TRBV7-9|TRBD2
CASSSGSYNEQFF
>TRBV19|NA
CASSIDTRGGELFF
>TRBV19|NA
CASRKAGAFGEQYF
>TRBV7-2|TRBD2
CASSNRVGSGTEQYF
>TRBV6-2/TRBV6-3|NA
CASSYLRGGDEQYF
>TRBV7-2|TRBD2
CASSYTGTSGGKNEQFF
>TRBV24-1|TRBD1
CATSDPGTGVRETQYF
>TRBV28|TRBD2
CASSFSSGTAKNIQYF
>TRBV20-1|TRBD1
CSAKRTGGYTF